The source of this TCR beta chain is a study of shared clonotypes between healthy human individuals. Overall study: A few men and a couple of women, aged 18 to 49, were donors.

The study's findings and limits: Rarefaction gave evidence that sorted-subset sequencing remained incomplete despite large depth.

Method: immunoSEQ multiplex PCR; TCRdb's copy keeps in-frame clones and lacks some. In the table there are about 2 million clones, around 95% of which are singletons. V dropped 4 bases and J dropped 0; count of bases not matched to a gene: 6. CDR3 length equals 15 residues. Germline V gene lookup returns CDR1 MNHNS and CDR2 SASEGT. Turning to this clone: The antigen is not known.

This chain joins TRBV6-1 and TRBJ2-7, with 7 positions matching TRBD2. The TCR originated in a man aged 18 to 29 in good health. The sequencing input was naive CD4+ T cells sorted from blood. Documented subset: CD45RA+ positively selected. The CDR3 reads CASSAGRDYSYEQYF. The CDR3 DNA reads as TGTGCCAGCAGTGCGGGACGGGACTACTCCTACGAGCAGTACTTC.